This T cell receptor (beta chain) originates from a study of blood T cell repertoires in COVID-19. Study context: The United States, Italy and Spain supplied acute and convalescent COVID-19 samples. In each case, the material was cDNA or gDNA derived from T cells, B-cell-depleted T cells, or PBMCs.

This clone appeared many times. Per the original data handling: Cell counts per sample came from amplifying reference gene primers. Using immunoSEQ multiplex PCR, the repertoire was profiled, and TCRdb retains in-frame clones only, with some absent. The V and J calls and clone size come from that table; D and trimming were worked out from the DNA. The table records 150,000 or so clones, 80% to 90% of them present only once. This receptor was obtained from a human donor in a cohort sampled during active COVID-19. The sequenced sample was peripheral blood.

The CDR3 nucleotides read TGTGCCAGCAGTGAGACAGAGGGCTACACCTTC. Translated: CASSETEGYTF. The chain couples TRBV28 to TRBJ1-2; tentatively, D is TRBD1 (5 bases). The CDR3 covers 11 residues. Trimming cost V 5 bases and J 8 bases, with 9 bases left between them. From germline, CDR1 is MDHEN and CDR2 SYDVKM.